Reported below is one T cell receptor (beta chain). What it binds is unknown. This sample's time point: blood 2 weeks post-SBRT. Noted treatment: 15 Gy SBRT to primary tumor, nephrectomy 4 weeks later. The patient's renal cell carcinoma had clear cell pathology. TCRdb's copy holds only in-frame clones and misses some; the assay was immunoSEQ multiplex PCR. The sample lists about 130,000 clones; 81% were seen once. This sample is part of a study of radiation and T cells in renal cell carcinoma. Turning to the study itself: Nephrectomy followed 15 Gy stereotactic body radiation by 4 weeks.

The CDR3 contains 13 residues. The V and J ends lost 3 bases and 5 bases respectively, with 9 bases between them. Germline values: CDR1 SGHRS, CDR2 YFSETQ. Study results and caveats: Pretreatment tumor biopsies were lacking, so baseline clonotypes are unknown.

The receptor's source is a man in his forties or fifties with renal cell carcinoma. This rearrangement joins TRBV5-1 to TRBJ2-1, with D possibly called TRBD1 or TRBD2 (5 bases each). The source was blood, collected from a patient whose treatment included radiotherapy and nephrectomy. The DNA for the CDR3 is TGCGCCAGCAGCTATGGGGGAGACAATGAGCAGTTCTTC. Residues: CASSYGGDNEQFF.